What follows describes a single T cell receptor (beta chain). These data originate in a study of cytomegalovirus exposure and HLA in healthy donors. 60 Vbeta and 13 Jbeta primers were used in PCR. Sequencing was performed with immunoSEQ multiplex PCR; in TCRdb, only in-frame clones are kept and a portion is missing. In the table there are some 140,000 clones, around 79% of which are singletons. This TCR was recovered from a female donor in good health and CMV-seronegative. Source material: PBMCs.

The chain's CDR3 is CASSLGTSGAWYGETQYF. DNA for the CDR3: TGTGCCAGCAGCCTAGGGACTAGCGGGGCGTGGTATGGAGAGACCCAGTACTTC. The chain is built from TRBV5-4 and TRBJ2-5, with 13 bases that match TRBD2. Germline CDR1 SGHNT, CDR2 YYREEE (reference sequence). The V gene end was trimmed by 4 bases and the J gene end by 4 bases; junction bases not matched to a gene: 13. The CDR3 is 18 amino acids.